Listed below are T cell receptor beta chains from one sample, sequenced in a study of OX40 agonist ivuxolimab in advanced cancers. Method: immunoSEQ multiplex PCR; TCRdb's copy keeps in-frame clones and lacks some. The data hold about 160,000 clones, with 90% to 95% observed a single time. Sequenced here: CD4+ or CD8+ T cells sorted from blood, sampled in a trial of the OX40 agonist ivuxolimab. These receptors were taken from an adult with an advanced solid tumor such as melanoma, head and neck, liver or kidney cancer. The CDR3 runs from the conserved cysteine through the conserved F or W. A D gene is named only where the DNA matches it firmly. Only some rows state a clone size, as once, few, many or a class for expanded clones.

size,V,length,D,J,DNA,CDR3
once,TRBV18,14,TRBD2,TRBJ2-1,TGTGCCAGCTCACCTCTACTAGCGGTGAATGAGCAGTTCTTC,CASSPLLAVNEQFF
-,TRBV7-2,15,-,TRBJ2-5,TGTGCCAGCAGCCCCGTCGGGCAGGTCCAAGAGACCCAGTACTTC,CASSPVGQVQETQYF
once,TRBV7-9,14,-,TRBJ2-7,TGTGCCAGCAGCTTAGTCGAGAGCTCCTACGAGCAGTACTTC,CASSLVESSYEQYF
-,TRBV11-2,14,-,TRBJ2-4,TGTGCCAGCAGCCCAGGGTATGCCAAAAACATTCAGTACTTC,CASSPGYAKNIQYF
-,TRBV4-1,17,TRBD2,TRBJ2-5,TGCGCCAGCAGACACGGACTAGCGGGAGGCAGGCAAGAGACCCAGTACTTC,CASRHGLAGGRQETQYF
once,TRBV9,16,TRBD2,TRBJ2-1,TGTGCCAGCAGCCCCAATATGGCTAGCGGCTACAATGAGCAGTTCTTC,CASSPNMASGYNEQFF
-,TRBV7-2,16,TRBD1,TRBJ2-6,TGTGCCAGCAGCCAAGACAGGGCCTCTGGGGCCAACGTCCTGACTTTC,CASSQDRASGANVLTF
few,TRBV7-2,15,-,TRBJ1-5,TGTGCCAGCAGCTTAGTCGGAGGAAGCAATCAGCCCCAGCATTTT,CASSLVGGSNQPQHF
once,TRBV5-1,14,-,TRBJ1-5,TGCGCCAGCAGCCCGGACAGAGCCAATCAGCCCCAGCATTTT,CASSPDRANQPQHF
-,TRBV2,14,TRBD1,TRBJ1-2,TGTGCCAGCACCCCAACAGGGGAGATCTATGGCTACACCTTC,CASTPTGEIYGYTF
-,TRBV28,15,TRBD1,TRBJ2-7,TGTGCCAGCAGACCTACGGGACAGGGGATCTACGAGCAGTACTTC,CASRPTGQGIYEQYF
once,TRBV28,12,-,TRBJ2-5,TGTGCCAGCAGTCTCGAAGTTGGGGCCCAGTACTTC,CASSLEVGAQYF
-,TRBV6-5,15,-,TRBJ1-2,TGTGCCAGCAGTTACGTGGGGTCTCCGAACTATGGCTACACCTTC,CASSYVGSPNYGYTF
-,TRBV30,14,TRBD2,TRBJ2-1,TGTGCCTGGATGACTAGCGGGAGGAGTTTTGAGCAGTTCTTC,CAWMTSGRSFEQFF
-,TRBV27,15,-,TRBJ2-7,TGTGCCAGCAGTTCTCCTAGTGGGGGGGGCCTCGAGCAGTACTTC,CASSSPSGGGLEQYF
-,TRBV28,17,-,TRBJ2-7,TGTGCCAGCAGGTCGAATGGGGTCGTCGGGAGATTTGACGAGCAGTACTTC,CASRSNGVVGRFDEQYF
-,TRBV7-2,15,-,TRBJ2-1,TGTGCCAGCAGCTTAAGTCAGGGGTCCTACAATGAGCAGTTCTTC,CASSLSQGSYNEQFF
-,TRBV6-5,15,-,TRBJ1-1,TGTGCCAGCAGTCGCACGATACAGGGGAACACTGAAGCTTTCTTT,CASSRTIQGNTEAFF
-,TRBV5-1,14,-,TRBJ2-5,TGCGCCAGCAGCCCGGCGGGGGCCGCGAAGACCCAGTACTTC,CASSPAGAAKTQYF
-,TRBV9,15,-,TRBJ2-3,TGTGCCAGCAGCCCCTGGGAGCAGGCCACAGATACGCAGTATTTT,CASSPWEQATDTQYF
once,TRBV6-1,13,TRBD1,TRBJ1-6,TGTGCCAGCAGAGGACAGGGAAATTCACCCCTCCACTTT,CASRGQGNSPLHF
once,TRBV28,15,TRBD2,TRBJ2-1,TGTGCCAGCAGACTTACTAGCGGGAGTGGTAATGAGCAGTTCTTC,CASRLTSGSGNEQFF
-,TRBV6-1,11,-,TRBJ2-3,TGTGCCAGCAGTTTACTTCCCACGCAGTATTTT,CASSLLPTQYF
few,TRBV28,10,-,TRBJ1-5,TGTGCAGCGAGCAATCAGCCCCAGCATTTT,CAASNQPQHF
-,TRBV19,15,TRBD1,TRBJ1-4,TGTGCCAGTAGTGCCCGACAGGGGGGGAATGAAAAACTGTTTTTT,CASSARQGGNEKLFF
-,TRBV6-5,14,-,TRBJ1-6,TGTGCCAGCACCAACGGTCCGAACAATTCACCCCTCCACTTT,CASTNGPNNSPLHF
-,TRBV6-1,10,-,TRBJ1-1,TGTGCCAGTGGGCAGGATGAAGCTTTCTTT,CASGQDEAFF
-,TRBV10-3,14,-,TRBJ1-3,TGTGCCGCCCGATCCTCAGTCTCTGGAAACACCATATATTTT,CAARSSVSGNTIYF
-,TRBV10-3,14,TRBD1,TRBJ1-1,TGTGCCCTAAGGACAGGGGCCATGAACACTGAAGCTTTCTTT,CALRTGAMNTEAFF
-,TRBV5-1,16,TRBD1,TRBJ2-5,TGCGCCAGCAGCTTGCCCCGACAGGGGTTAGGGGAGACCCAGTACTTC,CASSLPRQGLGETQYF
-,TRBV9,15,-,TRBJ2-7,TGTGCCAGCAGCGTAGAACAGGGGACTTTCTACGAGCAGTACTTC,CASSVEQGTFYEQYF
-,TRBV25-1,15,-,TRBJ1-1,TGTGCCAGCAGTGAAAGAGGCAGGGATGACACTGAAGCTTTCTTT,CASSERGRDDTEAFF
-,TRBV4-1,18,TRBD2,TRBJ2-7,TGCGCCAGCAGCCAAGAGGGGGGGCTAGCGGGGGCACCCTACGAGCAGTACTTC,CASSQEGGLAGAPYEQYF
once,TRBV5-1,14,-,TRBJ1-1,TGCGCCAGCAGCTCCGGACAGACGAACACTGAAGCTTTCTTT,CASSSGQTNTEAFF
-,TRBV2,15,TRBD1,TRBJ2-5,TGTGCCAGCAGAGGACAGGGGGCGGGAACTGAGACCCAGTACTTC,CASRGQGAGTETQYF
-,TRBV6-4,19,-,TRBJ2-6,TGTGCCAGCAGTGACTCGTTCGGCAGGGCGAAGGATGGGGCCAACGTCCTGACTTTC,CASSDSFGRAKDGANVLTF
-,TRBV19,13,-,TRBJ2-5,TGTGCCAGTACAGCAGGGGGGAGAGAGACCCAGTACTTC,CASTAGGRETQYF
-,TRBV28,14,TRBD1,TRBJ2-1,TGTGCCAGCACCCTCCGGGACAGGTTGCATGAGCAGTTCTTC,CASTLRDRLHEQFF
-,TRBV28,14,TRBD2,TRBJ2-3,TGTGCCAGCAGCGTTGGCGGGAGTACAGATACGCAGTATTTT,CASSVGGSTDTQYF
-,TRBV11-2,15,TRBD1,TRBJ1-3,TGTGCCAGCAGCTTGCAGGGGGGCTCTGGAAACACCATATATTTT,CASSLQGGSGNTIYF
-,TRBV5-8,15,-,TRBJ2-5,TGTGCCAGCAGCGCCCTGCGCGGGGGCCGAGAGACCCAGTACTTC,CASSALRGGRETQYF
-,TRBV7-6,13,-,TRBJ2-1,TGTGCCAGCAGCTTAGTACTAATTGATGAGCAGTTCTTC,CASSLVLIDEQFF
once,TRBV5-8,16,-,TRBJ1-1,TGTGCCAGCAGCTTGGACAGGGTCCTTCGGGGCGCTGAAGCTTTCTTT,CASSLDRVLRGAEAFF
-,TRBV2,16,TRBD1,TRBJ2-3,TGTGCCAGCAGTGAAATCTCCGGGACAGCCACAGATACGCAGTATTTT,CASSEISGTATDTQYF
-,TRBV6-1,16,-,TRBJ2-7,TGTGCCAGCAGTGAAGTTGGCAGTCGGGGATTCTACGAGCAGTACTTC,CASSEVGSRGFYEQYF
few,TRBV2,13,-,TRBJ2-7,TGTGCCAGCTCCAGGGATTTGGCCCACGAGCAGTACTTC,CASSRDLAHEQYF